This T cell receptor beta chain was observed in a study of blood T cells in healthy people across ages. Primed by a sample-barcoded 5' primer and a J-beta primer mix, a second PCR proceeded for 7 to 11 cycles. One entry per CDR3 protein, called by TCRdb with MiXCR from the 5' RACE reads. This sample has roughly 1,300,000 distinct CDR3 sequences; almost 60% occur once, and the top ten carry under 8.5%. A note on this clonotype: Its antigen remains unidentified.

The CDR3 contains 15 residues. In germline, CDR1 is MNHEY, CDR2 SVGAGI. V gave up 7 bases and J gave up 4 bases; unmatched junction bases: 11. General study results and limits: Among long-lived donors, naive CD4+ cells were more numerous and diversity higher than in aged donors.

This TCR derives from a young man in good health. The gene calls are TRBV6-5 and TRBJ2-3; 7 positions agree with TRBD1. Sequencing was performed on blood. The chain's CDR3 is CASKRTGPPPDTQYF. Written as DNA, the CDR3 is TGTGCCAGCAAGAGGACAGGCCCTCCCCCAGATACGCAGTATTTT.